The rows below give T cell receptor beta chains drawn from one sample of a study of radiotherapy plus CTLA-4 blockade in lung cancer. Only in-frame clones appear in the TCRdb table, and some are missing; sequencing was by immunoSEQ multiplex PCR. The profile covers roughly 90,000 clones, with 78% appearing a single time and approximately 3.9% taken by the ten largest. The sequencing here drew on peripheral blood, taken from a patient treated with radiotherapy plus ipilimumab. All receptors come from a human donor with non-small cell lung cancer who had a partial response to radiotherapy plus ipilimumab. Some clones in this sample may be carry-over from other donors' samples. CDR3s include the opening cysteine and the closing phenylalanine or tryptophan. Each record gives: J gene, V gene, clone size, D gene, CDR3 DNA, CDR3 protein. The D gene is left open where the match is weak. Size is omitted from some rows. Given values are once, few, many or a class for expanded clones.

TRBJ2-7 | TRBV2 | . | . | TGTGCCAGCAGTGAAGGCGTTTACTACGAGCAGTACTTC | CASSEGVYYEQYF
TRBJ1-6 | TRBV5-1 | . | . | TGCGCCAGCAGCTTGGACAGGAATAATTCACCCCTCCACTTT | CASSLDRNNSPLHF
TRBJ2-2 | TRBV4-1 | . | TRBD2 | TGCGCCAGCAGCCAGTACAGGGAGAGACTAGCGGGGGCGAACACCGGGGAGCTGTTTTTT | CASSQYRERLAGANTGELFF
TRBJ1-6 | TRBV6-1 | . | . | TGTGCCAGCAATACAGGGAACTCACCCCTCCACTTT | CASNTGNSPLHF
TRBJ1-1 | TRBV6-1 | . | . | TGTGCCAGCAATACCGTAGGGGAGAACACTGAAGCTTTCTTT | CASNTVGENTEAFF
TRBJ2-7 | TRBV4-2 | . | TRBD2 | TGTGCCAGCAGCCCGGTGGGCGGGGGGGCAACCTACGAGCAGTACTTC | CASSPVGGGATYEQYF
TRBJ2-7 | TRBV5-1 | few | TRBD1 | TGCGCCAGCAGCTTGGGGGACAGGGTGGTTTTCGAGCAGTACTTC | CASSLGDRVVFEQYF
TRBJ2-7 | TRBV19 | . | TRBD2 | TGTGCCAGTAGTATTGGTCTAGCGGGGACCTACGAGCAGTACTTC | CASSIGLAGTYEQYF
TRBJ1-1 | TRBV29-1 | few | . | TGCAGCGTCATGCGGATTGTCGCTCGCGGAGCTTTCTTT | CSVMRIVARGAFF
TRBJ1-2 | TRBV6-5 | . | TRBD1 | TGTGCCAGCAGTTACTCGGGGACAGGGATTAACTATGGCTACACCTTC | CASSYSGTGINYGYTF
TRBJ2-7 | TRBV6-1 | few | TRBD1 | TGTGCCAGCAAGGGACAGTCGAGCTCCTACGAGCAGTACTTC | CASKGQSSSYEQYF
TRBJ2-5 | TRBV15 | . | TRBD2 | TGTGCCACCAGCAGAGAGGTCGGACTAGCGGGAGGCCTCCAAGAGACCCAGTACTTC | CATSREVGLAGGLQETQYF
TRBJ1-5 | TRBV11-3 | . | . | TGTGCCAGCAGCCCGGGACCGGGACTTTCGCCCCAGCATTTT | CASSPGPGLSPQHF